This T cell receptor (beta chain) was identified during a study of brain T cells in children with intractable seizures. Findings of the study overall: HCMV serostatus was not known, and viral specificity came from CDR3 similarity only. Pre- and post-surgery blood differed in depth, so pre-surgery absences may be undersampling.

This table comes from immunoSEQ multiplex PCR, and its TCRdb copy is limited to in-frame clones, with some not included. The sample carries hundreds of thousands of clones, about 93% recorded once. This clone was recorded once. Its matching antigen is unknown. Time point described: blood from clinic visit 5 months post-surgery; TSC patient then seizure free. Sequencing was limited to surgery cases with top T cell transcript signatures in brain tissue. Patients received at least one anti-epileptic drug before surgery. CDR3 length equals 18 residues. CDR1 is SGHTA and CDR2 is FQGNSA in the germline V gene. Germline trimming cut 3 bases from V and 4 bases from J; bases unmatched to any gene: 13.

The sample in question was peripheral blood, obtained 5 to 6 months after surgery. This receptor was identified in a boy under three years old with tuberous sclerosis and intractable seizures. V usage is TRBV7-2 and J usage is TRBJ2-1; 9 bases are shared with TRBD2. CDR3 sequence (DNA): TGTGCCAGCAGCTTTAGCGGTAGCGGGGGCTTCAGATACAATGAGCAGTTCTTC. It translates to CASSFSGSGGFRYNEQFF.